This TCR beta chain came from a study of blood T cell repertoires in COVID-19 (TCRdb year 2020). Some background on the complete study: The collaborator samples originated in the United States, Italy and Spain and spanned the acute and convalescent phases of COVID-19. The material from the prospective study consisted of cDNA or gDNA derived from T cells, B-cell-depleted T cells, or PBMCs. The dataset comprised deeply sampled blood TCRbeta repertoires from subjects exposed to, actively infected with, or recovered from COVID-19. A freely available public database, intended as a resource for researchers studying the immune response to SARS-CoV-2, is where the repertoires were released. Samples came from the ongoing ImmuneRACE study (first 160 participants) plus 1,254 subjects from 6 global collaborators. A de-identified subject ID, COVID-19 status, age in years and sex were almost always included in the sample metadata. HLA class I and class II types, where available, came from metadata supplied by the sample provider rather than from assay-based typing.

Worth noting for this clone: Its recognized antigen is unknown. No much larger clone exists at a distance of one base, and base qualities are not known.

TCRbeta CDR3 regions were amplified from genomic DNA using the immunoSEQ Assay, a bias-controlled multiplex PCR. The authors' analysis ran thus. The number of nucleated cells in each sample was estimated by amplification of reference gene primers within the assay. Sequence reads were collapsed and filtered to measure the absolute abundance of every unique TCRbeta CDR3 rearrangement. For each sample, productive Simpson clonality was calculated as the square root of Simpson's diversity index over productive rearrangements. The table was pulled from immuneACCESS by TCRdb, which kept in-frame rearrangements only. Such tables lose some clones; where checked, under half of the loss comes from unresolved V genes, and the rest has no known cause. Clone size and the V and J calls come from that table; the DNA yielded D and trimming. This sample gives around 200,000 clones in total; around 81% of them show up just once. 4.4% of the sample lies in the top ten.

The study at large found these results: Clinical and demographic metadata were provided uncurated, with the amount varying by source and participant.

CDR1 and CDR2 were assigned from the germline V gene as KGHDR and SFDVKD. Trimming leaves V shorter by 4 bases and J shorter by 7 bases, with the junction holding 4 bases beyond the gene matches. The CDR3 holds 13 amino acids from the cysteine to the phenylalanine. Here the CDR3 DNA is all that survives: 39 bases in frame from base 1. The collaborating institutions used their own protocols to collect whole blood in K2EDTA tubes. For TCRbeta analysis, collaborators shipped samples as frozen whole blood, isolated PBMCs, or DNA extracted from either of those sample types. This clonotype originated in a man aged 50 to 60 with active or convalescent COVID-19. Material for sequencing was peripheral blood. The chain is encoded by TRBV24-1 joined to TRBJ2-3, with 7 bases in between that match TRBD1. The CDR3 in this case is CATSEMGQNTQYF. In nucleotide form, the sequence is TGTGCCACCAGTGAAATGGGACAGAATACGCAGTATTTT.